This T cell receptor (beta chain) came from a study of T-cell reconstitution after alpha-beta-depleted transplantation in children. This clonotype was observed at least ten times. It was with unique molecular identifiers that the TCRbeta library was prepared. Via MiXCR, TCRdb re-called the PCR reads, giving one row per CDR3 protein. The sample carries about 610,000 distinct CDR3 sequences, about 10% recorded once. J gave up 6 bases and V 5 bases, and 10 bases lay outside the gene matches. CDR1 PRHDT and CDR2 FYEKMQ come from the germline V gene (reference sequence). The CDR3 runs to 16 residues. The material was PBMCs from the stem cell graft donor, obtained from the stem cell graft. The sequence was obtained from a human donor who donated a stem cell graft to a child with acute myeloid leukemia. V is TRBV13 and J is TRBJ1-2, with 12 bases that match TRBD1. CDR3 region: CASSPPGTGGFHGYTF. The CDR3 coding sequence is TGTGCCAGCAGCCCTCCCGGGACAGGGGGCTTCCATGGCTACACCTTC.